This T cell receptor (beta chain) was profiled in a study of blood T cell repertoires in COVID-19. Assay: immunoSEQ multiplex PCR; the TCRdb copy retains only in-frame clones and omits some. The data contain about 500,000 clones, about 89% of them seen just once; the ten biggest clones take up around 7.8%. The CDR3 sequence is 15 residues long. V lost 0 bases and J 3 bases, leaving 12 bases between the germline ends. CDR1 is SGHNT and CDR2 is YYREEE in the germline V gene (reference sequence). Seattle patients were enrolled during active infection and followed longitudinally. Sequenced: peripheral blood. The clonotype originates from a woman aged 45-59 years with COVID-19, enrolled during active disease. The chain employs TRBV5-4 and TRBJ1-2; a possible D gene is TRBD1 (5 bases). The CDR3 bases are TGTGCCAGCAGCTTGGATGTCAGGGTGGACTATGGCTACACCTTC. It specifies CASSLDVRVDYGYTF.